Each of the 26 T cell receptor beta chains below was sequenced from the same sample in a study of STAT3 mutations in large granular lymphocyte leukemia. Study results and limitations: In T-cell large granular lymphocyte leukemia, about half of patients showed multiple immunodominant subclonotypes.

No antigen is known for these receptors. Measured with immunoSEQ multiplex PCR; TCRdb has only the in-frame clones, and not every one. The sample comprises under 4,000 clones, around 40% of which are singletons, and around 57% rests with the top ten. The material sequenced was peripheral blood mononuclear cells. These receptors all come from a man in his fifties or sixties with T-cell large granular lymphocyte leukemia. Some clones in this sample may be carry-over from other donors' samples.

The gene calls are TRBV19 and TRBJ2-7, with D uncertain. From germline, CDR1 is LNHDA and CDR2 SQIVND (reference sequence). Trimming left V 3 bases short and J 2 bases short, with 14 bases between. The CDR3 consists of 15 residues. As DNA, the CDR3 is TGTGCCAGTAGTATTTCTTCGGACGGAACCTACGAGCAGTACTTC. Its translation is CASSISSDGTYEQYF.

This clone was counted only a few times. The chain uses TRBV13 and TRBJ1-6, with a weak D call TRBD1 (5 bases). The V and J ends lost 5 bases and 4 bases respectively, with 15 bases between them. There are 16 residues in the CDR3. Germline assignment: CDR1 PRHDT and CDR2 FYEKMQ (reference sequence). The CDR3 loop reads CASSVRWTRYNSPLHF. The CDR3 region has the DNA TGTGCCAGCAGCGTACGATGGACAAGATATAATTCACCCCTCCACTTT. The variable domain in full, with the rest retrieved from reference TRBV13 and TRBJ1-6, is AAGVIQSPRHLIKEKRETATLKCYPIPRHDTVYWYQQGPGQDPQFLISFYEKMQSDKGSIPDRFSAQQFSDYHSELNMSSLELGDSALYFCASSVRWTRYNSPLHFGNGTRLTVT.

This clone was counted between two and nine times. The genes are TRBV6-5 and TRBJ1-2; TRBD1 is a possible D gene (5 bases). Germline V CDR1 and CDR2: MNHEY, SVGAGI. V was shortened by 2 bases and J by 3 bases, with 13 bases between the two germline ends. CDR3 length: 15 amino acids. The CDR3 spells CASSYGSGSDYGYTF. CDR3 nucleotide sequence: TGTGCCAGCAGTTACGGCTCAGGGAGTGACTATGGCTACACCTTC.

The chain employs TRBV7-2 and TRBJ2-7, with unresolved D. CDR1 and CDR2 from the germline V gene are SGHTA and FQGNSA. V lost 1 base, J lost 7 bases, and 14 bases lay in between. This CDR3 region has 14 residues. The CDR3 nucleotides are TGTGCCAGCAGCTTAGGGCCCCTCAGTAGGGAGCAGTACTTC. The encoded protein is CASSLGPLSREQYF.

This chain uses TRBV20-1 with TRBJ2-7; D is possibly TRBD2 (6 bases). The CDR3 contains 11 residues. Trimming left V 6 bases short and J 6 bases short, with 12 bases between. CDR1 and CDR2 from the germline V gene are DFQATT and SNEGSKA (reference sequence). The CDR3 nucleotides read TGCAGTGCAACGGGAGAGATCGAGCAGTACTTC. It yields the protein CSATGEIEQYF.

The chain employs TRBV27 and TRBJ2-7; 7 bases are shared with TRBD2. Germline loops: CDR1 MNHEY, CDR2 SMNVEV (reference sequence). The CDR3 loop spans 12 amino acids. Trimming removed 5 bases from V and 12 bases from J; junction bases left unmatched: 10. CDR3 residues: CASSLVGTTLYF. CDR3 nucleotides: TGTGCCAGCAGTCTCGTCGGGACTACGTTGTACTTC.

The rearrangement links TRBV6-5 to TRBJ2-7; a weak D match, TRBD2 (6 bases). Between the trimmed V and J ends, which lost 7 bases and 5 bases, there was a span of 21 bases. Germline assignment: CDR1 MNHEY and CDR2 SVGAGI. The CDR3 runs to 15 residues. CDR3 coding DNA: TGTGCCAGCAACAAAGGGGCAGGAGGGACCAACGAGCAGTACTTC. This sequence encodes CASNKGAGGTNEQYF.

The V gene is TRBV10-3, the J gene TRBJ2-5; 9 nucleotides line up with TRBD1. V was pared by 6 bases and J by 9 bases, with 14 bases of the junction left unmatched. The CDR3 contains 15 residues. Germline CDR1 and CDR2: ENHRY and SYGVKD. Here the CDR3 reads CAISAGTGKGEAQYF. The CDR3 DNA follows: TGTGCCATCAGCGCCGGGACAGGGAAGGGGGAGGCCCAGTACTTC.

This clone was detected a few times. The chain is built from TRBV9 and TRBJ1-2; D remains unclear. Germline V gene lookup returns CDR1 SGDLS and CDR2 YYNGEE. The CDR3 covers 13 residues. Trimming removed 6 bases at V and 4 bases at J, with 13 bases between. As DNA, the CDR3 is TGTGCCAGCACCTGGGGAGAGGGCTATGGCTACACCTTC. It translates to CASTWGEGYGYTF.

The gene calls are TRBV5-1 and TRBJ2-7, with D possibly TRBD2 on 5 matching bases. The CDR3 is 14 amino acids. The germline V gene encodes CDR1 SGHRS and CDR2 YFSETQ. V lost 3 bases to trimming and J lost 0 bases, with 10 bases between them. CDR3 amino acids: CASSYLGSSYEQYF. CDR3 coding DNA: TGCGCCAGCAGCTACCTGGGGAGCTCCTACGAGCAGTACTTC.

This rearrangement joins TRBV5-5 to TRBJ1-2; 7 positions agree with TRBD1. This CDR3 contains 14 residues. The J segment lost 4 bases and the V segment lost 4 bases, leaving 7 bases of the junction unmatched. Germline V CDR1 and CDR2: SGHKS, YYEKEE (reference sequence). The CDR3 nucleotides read TGTGCCAGCAGCCCGGACTCAGGGGGCTATGGCTACACCTTC. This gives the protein CASSPDSGGYGYTF. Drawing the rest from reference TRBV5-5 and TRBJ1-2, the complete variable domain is DAGVTQSPTHLIKTRGQQVTLRCSPISGHKSVSWYQQVLGQGPQFIFQYYEKEERGRGNFPDRFSARQFPNYSSELNVNALLLGDSALYLCASSPDSGGYGYTFGSGTRLTVV.

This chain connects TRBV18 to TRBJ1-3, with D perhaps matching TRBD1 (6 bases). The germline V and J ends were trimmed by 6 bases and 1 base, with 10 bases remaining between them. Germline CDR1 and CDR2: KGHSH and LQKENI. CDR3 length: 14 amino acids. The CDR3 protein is CASSPDRSGNTIYF. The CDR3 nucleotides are TGTGCCAGCTCCCCTGACAGGTCTGGAAACACCATATATTTT.

The CDR3 DNA reads as TGTGCCAGCAGCTTTACACTGGGACTCTACGAGCAGTACTTC. It codes for CASSFTLGLYEQYF. J is TRBJ2-7 and V is TRBV5-6; D may be TRBD2 (6 bases). V was trimmed by 2 bases and J by 3 bases, leaving 12 bases between them. CDR3 length: 14 amino acids. In germline, CDR1 is SGHDT, CDR2 YYEEEE. The full variable domain, completed using reference TRBV5-6 and TRBJ2-7, is DAGVTQSPTHLIKTRGQQVTLRCSPKSGHDTVSWYQQALGQGPQFIFQYYEEEERQRGNFPDRFSGHQFPNYSSELNVNALLLGDSALYLCASSFTLGLYEQYFGPGTRLTVT.

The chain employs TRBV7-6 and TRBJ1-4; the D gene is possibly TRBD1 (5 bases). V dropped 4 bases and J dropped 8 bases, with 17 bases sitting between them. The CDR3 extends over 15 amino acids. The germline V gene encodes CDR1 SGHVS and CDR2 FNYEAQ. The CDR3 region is CASSSNRSPREKLFF. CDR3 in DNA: TGTGCCAGCAGCTCCAACAGGTCCCCTAGGGAAAAACTGTTTTTT.

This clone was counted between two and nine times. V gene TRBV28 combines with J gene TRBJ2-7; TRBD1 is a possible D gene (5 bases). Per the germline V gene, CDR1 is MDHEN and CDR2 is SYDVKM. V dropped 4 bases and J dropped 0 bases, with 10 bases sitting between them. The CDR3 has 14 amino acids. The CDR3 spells CASSSGAGSYEQYF. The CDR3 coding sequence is TGTGCCAGCAGTTCTGGGGCCGGCTCCTACGAGCAGTACTTC.

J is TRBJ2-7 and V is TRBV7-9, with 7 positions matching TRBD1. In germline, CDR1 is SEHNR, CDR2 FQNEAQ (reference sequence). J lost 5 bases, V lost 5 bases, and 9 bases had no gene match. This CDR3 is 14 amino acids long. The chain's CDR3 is CASSPRQGPHEQYF. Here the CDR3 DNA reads TGTGCCAGCAGCCCTCGACAGGGACCCCACGAGCAGTACTTC.

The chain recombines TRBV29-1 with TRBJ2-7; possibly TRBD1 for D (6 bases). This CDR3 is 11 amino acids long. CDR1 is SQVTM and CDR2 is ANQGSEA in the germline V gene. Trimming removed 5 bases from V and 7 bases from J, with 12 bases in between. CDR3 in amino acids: CSVTTGSEQYF. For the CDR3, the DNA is TGCAGCGTTACAACAGGGAGTGAGCAGTACTTC.

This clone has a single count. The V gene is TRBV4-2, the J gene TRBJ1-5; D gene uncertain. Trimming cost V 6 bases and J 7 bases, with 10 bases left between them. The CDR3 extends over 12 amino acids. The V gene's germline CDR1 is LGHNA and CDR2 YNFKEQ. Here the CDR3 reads CASREGNQPQHF. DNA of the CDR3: TGTGCCAGCAGGGAAGGGAACCAGCCCCAGCATTTT.

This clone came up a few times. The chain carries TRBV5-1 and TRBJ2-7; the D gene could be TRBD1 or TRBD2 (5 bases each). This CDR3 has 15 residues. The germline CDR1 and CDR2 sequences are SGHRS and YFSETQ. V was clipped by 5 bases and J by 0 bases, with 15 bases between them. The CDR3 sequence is CASRFGTFSSYEQYF. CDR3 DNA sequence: TGCGCCAGCAGATTCGGGACGTTTTCCTCCTACGAGCAGTACTTC.

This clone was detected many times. The CDR3 loop reads CASSPGTGTPGEQYF. Written as DNA, the CDR3 is TGTGCCAGCTCACCAGGCACAGGGACTCCTGGCGAGCAGTACTTC. The gene calls are TRBV18 and TRBJ2-7; D tentatively fits TRBD1 or TRBD2 (6 bases each). The V and J ends lost 2 bases and 6 bases respectively, with 17 bases between them. CDR1 is KGHSH, CDR2 LQKENI, per germline. The CDR3 is 15 amino acids.

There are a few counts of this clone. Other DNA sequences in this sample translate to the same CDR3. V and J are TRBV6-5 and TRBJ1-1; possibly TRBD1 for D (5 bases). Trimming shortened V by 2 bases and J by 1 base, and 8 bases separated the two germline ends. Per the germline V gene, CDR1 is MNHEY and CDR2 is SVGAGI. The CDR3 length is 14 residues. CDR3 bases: TGTGCCAGCAGTTACGGGCAGGGGAACACTGAAGCTTTCTTT. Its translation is CASSYGQGNTEAFF.

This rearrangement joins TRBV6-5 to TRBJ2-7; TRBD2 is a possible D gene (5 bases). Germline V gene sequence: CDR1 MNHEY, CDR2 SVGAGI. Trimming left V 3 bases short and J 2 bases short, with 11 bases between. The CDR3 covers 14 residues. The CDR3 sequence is CASSYSGETYEQYF. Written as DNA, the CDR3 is TGTGCCAGCAGTTATTCCGGGGAAACCTACGAGCAGTACTTC.

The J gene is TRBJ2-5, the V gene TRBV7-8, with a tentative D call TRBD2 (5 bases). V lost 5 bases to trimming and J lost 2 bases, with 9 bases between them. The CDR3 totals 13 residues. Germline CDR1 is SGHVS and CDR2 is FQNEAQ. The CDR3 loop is CASSPTIQETQYF. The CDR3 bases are TGTGCCAGCAGCCCGACTATTCAAGAGACCCAGTACTTC.

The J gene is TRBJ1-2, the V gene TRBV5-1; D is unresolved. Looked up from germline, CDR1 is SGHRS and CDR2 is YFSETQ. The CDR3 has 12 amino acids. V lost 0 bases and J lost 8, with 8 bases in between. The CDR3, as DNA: TGCGCCAGCAGCTTGGGAGCGTCCGGCTACACCTTC. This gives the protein CASSLGASGYTF.

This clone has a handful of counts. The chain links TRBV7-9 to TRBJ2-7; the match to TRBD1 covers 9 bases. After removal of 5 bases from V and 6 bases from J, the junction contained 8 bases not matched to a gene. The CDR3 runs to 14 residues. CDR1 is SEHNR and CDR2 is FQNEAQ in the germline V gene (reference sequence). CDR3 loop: CASSEDRGNLEQYF. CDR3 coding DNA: TGTGCCAGCAGCGAAGACAGGGGGAATCTCGAGCAGTACTTC.

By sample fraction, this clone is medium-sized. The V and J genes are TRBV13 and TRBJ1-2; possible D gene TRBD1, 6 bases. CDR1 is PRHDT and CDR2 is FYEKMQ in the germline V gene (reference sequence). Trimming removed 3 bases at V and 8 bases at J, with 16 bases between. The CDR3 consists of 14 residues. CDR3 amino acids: CASSLGGLRVGYTF. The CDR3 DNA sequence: TGTGCCAGCAGCTTGGGGGGCCTGAGGGTCGGCTACACCTTC.